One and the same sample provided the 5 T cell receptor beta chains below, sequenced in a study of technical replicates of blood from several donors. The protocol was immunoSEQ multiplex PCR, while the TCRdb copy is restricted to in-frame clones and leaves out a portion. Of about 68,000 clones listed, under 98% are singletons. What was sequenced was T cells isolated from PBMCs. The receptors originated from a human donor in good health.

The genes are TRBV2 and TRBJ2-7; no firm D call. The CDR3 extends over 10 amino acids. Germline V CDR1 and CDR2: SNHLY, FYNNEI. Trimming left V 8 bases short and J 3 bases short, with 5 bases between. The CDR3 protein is CASVGYEQYF. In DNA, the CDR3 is TGTGCCAGCGTCGGCTACGAGCAGTACTTC.

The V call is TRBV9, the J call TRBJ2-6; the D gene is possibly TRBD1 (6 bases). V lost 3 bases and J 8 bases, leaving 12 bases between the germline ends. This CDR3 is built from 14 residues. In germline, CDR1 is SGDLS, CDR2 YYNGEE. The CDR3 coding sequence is TGTGCCAGCAGCGGACTACAGGGAACCAACGTCCTGACTTTC. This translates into CASSGLQGTNVLTF.

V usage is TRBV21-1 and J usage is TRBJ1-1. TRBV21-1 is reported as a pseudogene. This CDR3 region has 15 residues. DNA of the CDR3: TGTGCCAGCAGCAAAGAGGTGGCCGGGGACACTGAAGCTTTCTTT. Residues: CASSKEVAGDTEAFF.

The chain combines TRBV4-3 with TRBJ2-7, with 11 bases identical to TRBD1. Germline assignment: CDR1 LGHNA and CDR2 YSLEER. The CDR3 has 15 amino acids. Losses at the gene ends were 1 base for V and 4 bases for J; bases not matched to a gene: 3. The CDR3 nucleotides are TGCGCCAGCAGCCAAGGGACAGGGGGCACATACGAGCAGTACTTC. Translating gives CASSQGTGGTYEQYF.

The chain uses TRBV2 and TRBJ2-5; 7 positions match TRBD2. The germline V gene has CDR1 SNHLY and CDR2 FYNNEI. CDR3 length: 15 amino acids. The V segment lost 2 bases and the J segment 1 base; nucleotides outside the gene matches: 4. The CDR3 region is CASSETSAGQETQYF. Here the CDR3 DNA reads TGTGCCAGCAGTGAAACTAGCGCAGGCCAAGAGACCCAGTACTTC.